The rows below give T cell receptor beta chains drawn from one sample of a study of blood T cells in healthy people across ages. TCRdb reprocessed the 5' RACE reads with MiXCR, giving one entry per CDR3 protein. The sample records 1.5 million or so distinct CDR3 sequences, roughly 40% being singletons. Sequencing input: blood. Receptors originate from a woman in her late teens or twenties in good health. The CDR3 runs from the conserved cysteine through the conserved F or W. A D gene is named only where the DNA matches it firmly. Where a row states a size, it is once, few, many or the class of an expanded clone; other rows omit it.

V gene: TRBV29-1; clone size: -; D gene: TRBD2; J gene: TRBJ2-5; CDR3 length: 15; CDR3 DNA: TGCAGCGTGGGGGGTCCTAGCGGGGGGGAAGAGACCCAGTACTTC; CDR3 protein: CSVGGPSGGEETQYF
V gene: TRBV3-1; clone size: -; D gene: -; J gene: TRBJ2-3; CDR3 length: 13; CDR3 DNA: TGTGCCAGCAGCCAAGAGTCGGGAGATACGCAGTATTTT; CDR3 protein: CASSQESGDTQYF
V gene: TRBV7-3; clone size: few; D gene: -; J gene: TRBJ2-1; CDR3 length: 19; CDR3 DNA: TGTGCCAGCAGCTCCCCGGGTGTCAGAGGGACACAATCTAACAATGAGCAGTTCTTC; CDR3 protein: CASSSPGVRGTQSNNEQFF
V gene: TRBV20-1; clone size: few; D gene: -; J gene: TRBJ2-3; CDR3 length: 12; CDR3 DNA: TGCAGTGCCCAAGTTGTAACAGATACGCAGTATTTT; CDR3 protein: CSAQVVTDTQYF
V gene: TRBV20-1; clone size: few; D gene: TRBD2; J gene: TRBJ2-3; CDR3 length: 15; CDR3 DNA: TGCAGTGCTATCCCCCGGACTAGCGACACAGATACGCAGTATTTT; CDR3 protein: CSAIPRTSDTDTQYF
V gene: TRBV2; clone size: -; D gene: -; J gene: TRBJ2-1; CDR3 length: 10; CDR3 DNA: TGTGCCAGCCGAACTAGGGAGCAGTTCTTC; CDR3 protein: CASRTREQFF
V gene: TRBV6-2/TRBV6-3; clone size: few; D gene: -; J gene: TRBJ1-2; CDR3 length: 13; CDR3 DNA: TGTGCCAGCAGTTATGTCGCAGGGCCGAGTGGCACCTTC; CDR3 protein: CASSYVAGPSGTF
V gene: TRBV2; clone size: few; D gene: -; J gene: TRBJ1-6; CDR3 length: 15; CDR3 DNA: TGTGCCAGCAGTGAGTTTCTCCCGGATAATTCACCCCTCCACTTT; CDR3 protein: CASSEFLPDNSPLHF
V gene: TRBV20-1; clone size: -; D gene: -; J gene: TRBJ2-7; CDR3 length: 14; CDR3 DNA: TGCAGTGCAGCGTCAGGGGAACAATCCTACGAGCAGTACTTC; CDR3 protein: CSAASGEQSYEQYF
V gene: TRBV2; clone size: few; D gene: TRBD2; J gene: TRBJ2-1; CDR3 length: 14; CDR3 DNA: TGTGCCAGCAACGGGGGGGACTCCTACAATGAGCAGTTCTTC; CDR3 protein: CASNGGDSYNEQFF
V gene: TRBV20-1; clone size: few; D gene: -; J gene: TRBJ2-2; CDR3 length: 14; CDR3 DNA: TGCAGTGCTAGAGATCCGGGGGGCCCCGGGGAGCTGTTTTTT; CDR3 protein: CSARDPGGPGELFF
V gene: TRBV6-1; clone size: few; D gene: TRBD1; J gene: TRBJ1-5; CDR3 length: 12; CDR3 DNA: TGTGCCAGCAAGGAGGACAGGCCGCCCCAGCATTTT; CDR3 protein: CASKEDRPPQHF
V gene: TRBV6-4; clone size: few; D gene: -; J gene: TRBJ2-1; CDR3 length: 15; CDR3 DNA: TGTGCCAGCAGCGAAGGGGGGATTCGGTACAATGAGCAGTTCTTC; CDR3 protein: CASSEGGIRYNEQFF
V gene: TRBV5-6; clone size: few; D gene: -; J gene: TRBJ1-6; CDR3 length: 13; CDR3 DNA: TGTGCCAGCAGCTTCACAGGGTATTCACCCCTCCACTTT; CDR3 protein: CASSFTGYSPLHF
V gene: TRBV4-1; clone size: few; D gene: -; J gene: TRBJ2-1; CDR3 length: 16; CDR3 DNA: TGCGCCAGCTCCATTCTCGGGAGTCCGTCCTACAATGAGCAGTTCTTC; CDR3 protein: CASSILGSPSYNEQFF